This TCR beta chain was recorded in a study of T cells in Graves' hyperthyroidism and ophthalmopathy (dated by TCRdb to about 2019). With respect to the entire study: Peripheral blood was collected at initial diagnosis, before any treatment. TCR V-J signatures able to tell the groups apart were searched for in a discovery cohort of 90 to 100 patients, of whom roughly 42 had Graves' ophthalmopathy and 55 to 65 had stable Graves' hyperthyroidism. Whether ophthalmopathy could be predicted prospectively was tested in an independent validation cohort made up of 18 to 20 hyperthyroidism patients plus 17 patients who later progressed to ophthalmopathy. For training and testing, the roughly 97 patients in the discovery cohort were randomly divided in a 7:3 ratio. In addition, the study compared T-cell repertoires in thyroid tissue and in blood from roughly 6 Graves' hyperthyroidism patients. After sampling, hyperthyroidism patients received methimazole starting at 30 mg daily, and ophthalmopathy patients received high-dose intravenous methylprednisolone. According to the paper, TCR Vbeta CDR3 sequencing was carried out on roughly 130 peripheral blood samples, which came from over 40 ophthalmopathy, approximately 72 hyperthyroidism and approximately 17 progressor patients. What the authors observed across the whole study: In cross-validation, a model built on a 13 V-J signature told ophthalmopathy apart from stable hyperthyroidism with about 90% sensitivity and about 81% specificity, and in testing the same model reached 80%/75%. During validation, the model predicted progression to ophthalmopathy a median of around 6 months ahead of onset, with around 71% sensitivity and about 75% specificity. Most expanded thyroid clonotypes (frequency above 0.001) were also detected in blood, suggesting blood repertoires may reflect thyroid immune responses. No statistical method was used to fix the sample size in advance, and group allocation was not hidden from the investigators.

V loses 5 bases, J loses 5 bases, and the germline ends lie 10 bases apart. The germline V gene yields MNHNS for CDR1 and SASEGT for CDR2. The CDR3 numbers 12 residues from cysteine through phenylalanine. The sequence is cut down to CDR3 DNA, 36 bases in frame from base 1. This clonotype appeared many times. Its antigen is unknown. Base qualities are not at hand, and no much larger clone is one base apart. The TCR beta CDR3 regions were amplified from RNA transcripts. A first-round RT-PCR of the TCR CDR3 used the HTBI primer set with the Qiagen OneStep RT-PCR kit. Libraries were constructed in a second round of multiplex PCR, after which size selection and purification were performed. Paired-end sequencing of the libraries was performed with 100 bp reads on an Illumina HiSeq2000. The paper's processing steps were these. Raw data were processed with SOAPnuke, discarding reads with adapters, uncalled bases, mean Phred below 15, or no exact constant-primer or identifier match. COPE v1.2.5 was used to merge high-quality paired reads, and clonotypes were defined as unique nucleotide sequences. Clonotypes were aligned to IMGT TRBV, TRBD and TRBJ reference segments using MiTCR v1.1. The analysis was restricted to V-J combinations with a frequency above 0.0001, which together covered 99% to 99.2% of the repertoires. A TCS score was defined as the ratio of F50 (clonal expansion) to E x V (chaos), with BLOSUM62-based TCRdist applied between CDR3 peptides within each V-J. Welch's t-statistics and random forest reduced 500 to 550 V-J features to 10 to 15, which were used in a naive Bayes classifier (R e1071). TCRdb reworked the public reads: Q25 trimming with fastp, MiXCR clone assembly, productive beta chains retained. Rows are unified per CDR3 protein, each entry keeping the most common DNA and genes. The V and J calls shown here were made by TCRdb, not taken from the authors' results. The sample data list fewer than 900,000 distinct CDR3 sequences, and over 15% of these were observed just once. The ten largest account for 8.4% of the sample.

Stable Graves' hyperthyroidism was defined as the absence of progression to ophthalmopathy over 18 months of follow-up. Hyperthyroidism patients were aged 18 to 65 years and newly diagnosed, with disease duration of less than 2 months. The study excluded patients with uncontrolled infections, other autoimmune diseases, pregnancy or lactation. Diagnoses were based on clinical symptoms, serum thyroxine and TRAb, thyroid ultrasound and orbital computed tomography. PBMCs were separated from approximately 9.9 ml of fresh peripheral blood using Ficoll-Paque density gradient centrifugation. Trizol reagent was used to extract total RNA, and RNA quality was then checked on an Agilent 2100 Bioanalyzer.

The sequence was collected from a man aged 18 to 29 with Graves' hyperthyroidism. Here the chain combines TRBV6-1 and TRBJ2-7, with the D gene not clear enough to name. The sequencing sample was made of blood. At the DNA level, the sequence is TGTGCCAGCAGTTTGGTCAAGAACGAGCAGTACTTC. Its protein is CASSLVKNEQYF.